What follows are 2 T cell receptor beta chains derived from one specimen sequenced in a study of blood T cell repertoires in COVID-19. Produced via immunoSEQ multiplex PCR; TCRdb's table is partial and in-frame only. The table has under 150,000 clones, around four fifths seen once; the top ten hold 20% to 25%. The material sequenced was peripheral blood. The receptors here all came from a human donor in a cohort sampled during active COVID-19.

This clone was recorded a few times. The chain has TRBV2 and TRBJ2-7; 10 nucleotides match TRBD2. Germline V gene sequence: CDR1 SNHLY, CDR2 FYNNEI. The ends lost 2 bases at V and 2 bases at J; junction bases unmatched: 12. The CDR3 totals 18 residues. CDR3 residues: CASSELASGGRIAYEQYF. The CDR3 region has the DNA TGTGCCAGCAGTGAACTAGCTAGCGGGGGACGTATTGCCTACGAGCAGTACTTC.

The chain combines TRBV15 with TRBJ1-4, with TRBD1 as a possible D gene (5 bases). CDR3 length: 13 residues. CDR1 and CDR2 from the germline V gene are LNHNV and YYDKDF (reference sequence). The V end was cut by 5 bases, the J end by 8 bases, with 12 bases between. CDR3: CATSDSLREKLFF. In DNA form, the CDR3 reads TGTGCCACCAGCGACAGCCTTAGGGAAAAACTGTTTTTT.